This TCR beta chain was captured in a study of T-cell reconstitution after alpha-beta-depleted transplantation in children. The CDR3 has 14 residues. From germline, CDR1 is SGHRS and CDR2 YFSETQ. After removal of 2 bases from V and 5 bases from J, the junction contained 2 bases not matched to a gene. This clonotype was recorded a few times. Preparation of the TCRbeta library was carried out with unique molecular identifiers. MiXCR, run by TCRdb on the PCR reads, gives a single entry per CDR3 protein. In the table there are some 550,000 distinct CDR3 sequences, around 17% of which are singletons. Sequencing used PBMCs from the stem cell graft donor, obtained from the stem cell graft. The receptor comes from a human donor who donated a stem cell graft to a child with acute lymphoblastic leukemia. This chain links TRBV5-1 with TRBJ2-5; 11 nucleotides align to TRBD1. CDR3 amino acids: CASSFRDRGETQYF. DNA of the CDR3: TGCGCCAGCAGCTTTAGGGACAGGGGGGAGACCCAGTACTTC.